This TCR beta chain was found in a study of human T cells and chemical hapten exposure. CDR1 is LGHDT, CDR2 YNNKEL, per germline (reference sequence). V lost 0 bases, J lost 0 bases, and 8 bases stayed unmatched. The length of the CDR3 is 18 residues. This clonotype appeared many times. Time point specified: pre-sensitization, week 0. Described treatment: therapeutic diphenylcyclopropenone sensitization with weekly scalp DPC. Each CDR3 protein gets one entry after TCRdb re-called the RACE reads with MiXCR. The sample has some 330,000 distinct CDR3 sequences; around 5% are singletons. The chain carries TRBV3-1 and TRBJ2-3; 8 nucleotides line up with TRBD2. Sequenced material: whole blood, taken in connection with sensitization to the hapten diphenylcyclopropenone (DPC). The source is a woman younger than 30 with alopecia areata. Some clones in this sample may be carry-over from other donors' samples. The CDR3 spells CASSQDGAGGPSTDTQYF. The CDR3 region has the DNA TGTGCCAGCAGCCAAGATGGGGCGGGGGGTCCCAGCACAGATACGCAGTATTTT.